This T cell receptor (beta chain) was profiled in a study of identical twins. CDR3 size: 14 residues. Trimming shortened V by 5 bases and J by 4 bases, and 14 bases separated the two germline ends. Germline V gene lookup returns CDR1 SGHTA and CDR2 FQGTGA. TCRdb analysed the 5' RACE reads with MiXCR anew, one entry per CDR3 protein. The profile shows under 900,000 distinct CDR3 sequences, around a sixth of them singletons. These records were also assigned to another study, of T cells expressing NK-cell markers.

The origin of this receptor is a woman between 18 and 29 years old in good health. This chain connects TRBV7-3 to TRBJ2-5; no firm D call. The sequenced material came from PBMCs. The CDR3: CASSAGLGRETQYF. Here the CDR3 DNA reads TGTGCCAGCAGCGCCGGTCTGGGCCGAGAGACCCAGTACTTC.